The present TCR beta chain was sequenced within a study of Graves' ophthalmopathy and Graves' hyperthyroidism. Study at large: The collection of peripheral blood took place at initial diagnosis, before any treatment. Findings and limits, study-wide: The blood repertoire also included most expanded thyroid clonotypes above 0.001 frequency.

This clonotype was seen ten or more times. The target antigen is unknown. Germline V gene sequence: CDR1 SEHNR, CDR2 FQNEAQ (reference sequence). V lost 8 bases and J 2 bases, leaving 9 bases between the germline ends. This CDR3 has 12 amino acids. Clinical symptoms, serum thyroxine, TRAb, thyroid ultrasound and orbital computed tomography determined diagnosis. RNA transcripts served as template for amplifying TCR beta CDR3 sequences. The library came from an HTBI-primed first-round RT-PCR and a second-round multiplex PCR. TCRdb re-derived calls from the multiplex PCR reads in MiXCR, one entry per CDR3 protein. The sample contains 620,000 or so distinct CDR3 sequences, about 20% of which appear only once.

This chain uses TRBV7-9 with TRBJ2-5, with D uncertain. Specimen: peripheral blood. This clonotype was obtained from a woman aged 18-29 years with stable Graves' hyperthyroidism. Some clones in this sample may be carry-over from other donors' samples. CDR3 sequence reads: CASQLTQETQYF. Written as DNA, the CDR3 is TGTGCCAGCCAGCTTACTCAAGAGACCCAGTACTTC.